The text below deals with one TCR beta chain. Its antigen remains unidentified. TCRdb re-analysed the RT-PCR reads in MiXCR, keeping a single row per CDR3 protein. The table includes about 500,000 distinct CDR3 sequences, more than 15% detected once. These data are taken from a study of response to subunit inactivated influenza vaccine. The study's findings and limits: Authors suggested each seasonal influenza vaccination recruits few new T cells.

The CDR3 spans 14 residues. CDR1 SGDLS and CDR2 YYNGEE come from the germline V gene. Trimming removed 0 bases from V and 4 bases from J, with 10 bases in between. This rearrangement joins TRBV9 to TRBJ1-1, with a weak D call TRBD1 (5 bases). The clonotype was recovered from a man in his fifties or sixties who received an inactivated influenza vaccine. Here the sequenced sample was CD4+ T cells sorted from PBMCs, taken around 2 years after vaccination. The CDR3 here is CASSVDSGGTEAFF. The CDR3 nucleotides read TGTGCCAGCAGCGTAGACTCGGGGGGCACTGAAGCTTTCTTT.